This T cell receptor (beta chain) derives from a study of sequential checkpoint blockade in melanoma (dated by TCRdb to between 2018 and 2021). Notes on the research overall: Using 1:1 randomization, the trial assigned patients either to first-line nivolumab followed by ipilimumab (arm A) or to ipilimumab followed by nivolumab (arm B). Both trial sequences were followed by maintenance nivolumab. The same lesion was the source of approximately 86% of the matched pre- and post-treatment tumor biopsy pairs. For twenty-two patients, matched tumor biopsies were obtained before treatment and at week 13, following single-agent nivolumab (arm A) or ipilimumab (arm B). DNA from 90 or so pretreatment melanoma tumor samples was subjected to TCRbeta immunosequencing. General conclusions and limits of the study: Among patients in the nivolumab-first arm (arm A), tumor TIL clonality before treatment was associated with response (P = .04). The response-prediction model combining TCR metrics and mutation burden needs validation in larger, independent patient cohorts. Clinical benefit was about 30 times more likely to be achieved by patients whose tumor T-cell fraction and clonality increased by week 13. Small sample sizes and reduced statistical power limited the analyses of tumor T-cell fraction within each arm. Tumor T-cell fraction and clonality were found to correlate with PD-L1 staining and CD8+ T-cell counts but not with mutational load.

In its sample, this clone comes out as medium-sized (0.01 to 0.1%). The antigen it binds to is not known. The record has no base qualities; no much larger clone is one base away. TCRbeta CDR3 regions were immunosequenced from genomic DNA with the immunoSEQ Assay. Before high-throughput sequencing, the genomic DNA was amplified using bias-controlled multiplex PCR. Per the source publication's procedure: To quantify the absolute abundance of each unique TCRbeta CDR3 region, the sequences were collapsed and filtered. Clonality was defined as 1 minus Pielou's evenness and was calculated using productive rearrangements only. To compute tumor T-cell fraction, TCRbeta template counts were normalized to usable DNA, with usable DNA estimated from several housekeeping genes. A previously published method was used to identify clones whose frequencies were significantly greater in on-treatment samples than in baseline samples. Imported from immuneACCESS, the table was reduced by TCRdb to in-frame sequences with V and J called. These copies leave out some clones; in studies compared against another copy, an unresolved V gene accounts for under half, and the cause of the remainder is not known. From that table come the V and J calls and clone size; the DNA was used to work out D and trimming. Across this sample there are roughly 1,500 clones, with about 24% seen only once. The ten largest account for roughly 8.7% of the sample.

This sample's treatment or condition label indicates: randomized to nivolumab then ipilimumab (arm A) or the reverse (arm B). Prior DNA-damaging chemotherapy had not been received by any trial patient. CheckMate 064, a randomized, open-label phase II trial of sequential checkpoint blockade, was the source of the samples, all of which came from patients with melanoma. Genomic DNA from formalin-fixed paraffin-embedded (FFPE) tissue samples served as the input for tumor TCR sequencing. The sample consisted of tumor tissue (inferred from file names), taken from a patient given nivolumab and ipilimumab in sequence. This TCR was sampled from a human donor with melanoma.

CDR3 region: CASSRHRGLAGGPRETQYF. The nucleotide sequence reads TGTGCCAGCAGCCGACACAGGGGACTAGCGGGAGGGCCCCGAGAGACCCAGTACTTC. The chain is assembled from TRBV11-3 and TRBJ2-5; 16 nucleotides in the junction match TRBD2. The cysteine opens and the phenylalanine closes a CDR3 of 19 amino acids. Left in the record is the CDR3 DNA by itself, 57 bases read in frame from the first base. According to the germline V gene, CDR1 reads SGHNT and CDR2 reads YENEEA. Here V drops 5 bases and J drops 4 bases, and the junction holds 13 bases not matched to any gene.